The 19 T cell receptor beta chains below come from one sample, sequenced in a study of cytomegalovirus exposure and HLA in healthy donors. The PCR contained 60 Vbeta and 13 Jbeta primers. Sequenced by immunoSEQ multiplex PCR; TCRdb stores in-frame clones only, minus some. The sample includes some 250,000 clones, roughly 82% of them seen just once. The sample comprised PBMCs. Every receptor here comes from a woman aged 40-49 years in good health and CMV-seropositive.

V gene TRBV13 combines with J gene TRBJ2-1; D might be TRBD1 (7 bases). CDR1 is PRHDT and CDR2 is FYEKMQ in the germline V gene (reference sequence). Between the trimmed V and J ends, which lost 5 bases and 10 bases, there was a span of 12 bases. The CDR3 is 12 residues long. In DNA form, the CDR3 reads TGTGCCAGCAGCAACAGGGGAGGCGAGCAGTTCTTC. Translation gives CASSNRGGEQFF.

V and J are TRBV4-1 and TRBJ2-3; TRBD1 is a possible D gene (5 bases). CDR3 length: 18 residues. V dropped 1 base and J dropped 2 bases, with 19 bases sitting between them. The germline gives CDR1 MGHRA, CDR2 YSYEKL. The CDR3 region has the DNA TGCGCCAGCAGCCAAGCGTGGCCGTCAGGGCTCTCCACAGATACGCAGTATTTT. Protein product: CASSQAWPSGLSTDTQYF.

V and J are TRBV5-1 and TRBJ2-2; 8 positions agree with TRBD1. With V trimmed by 0 bases and J by 7 bases, 5 bases remained unmatched. Per the germline V gene, CDR1 is SGHRS and CDR2 is YFSETQ. The CDR3 consists of 15 residues. CDR3 nucleotides: TGCGCCAGCAGCTTGGCGCAGGGGGCTAACGGGGAGCTGTTTTTT. Translation gives CASSLAQGANGELFF.

The chain uses TRBV4-3 and TRBJ1-5; 7 nucleotides match TRBD1. Germline loops: CDR1 LGHNA, CDR2 YSLEER. The CDR3 length is 15 residues. The V segment lost 0 bases and the J segment 7 bases; nucleotides outside the gene matches: 6. The CDR3 DNA reads as TGCGCCAGCAGCCAAGATAAAGACAGGGCGCAGCCCCAGCATTTT. It yields the protein CASSQDKDRAQPQHF.

The CDR3 nucleotides read TGTGCCAGCAGTCCAACCGGGACAGCCGGTCTCTGGCGGAACACCATATATTTT. Its protein is CASSPTGTAGLWRNTIYF. This chain connects TRBV25-1 to TRBJ1-3; TRBD1 agrees at 7 bases. The CDR3 is 18 residues long. J was trimmed by 7 bases and V by 5 bases; bases with no gene match: 20. Germline V gives CDR1 MGHDK, CDR2 SYGVNS.

J is TRBJ2-5 and V is TRBV19; D not certain. Germline-derived CDR1 and CDR2 are LNHDA and SQIVND (reference sequence). Trimming took 1 base from V and 4 from J, leaving 13 bases between them. This CDR3 contains 15 residues. In nucleotides, the CDR3 is TGTGCCAGTAGTATAGGGTACCCGGGTGGAGAGACCCAGTACTTC. This encodes CASSIGYPGGETQYF. The whole variable domain, remainder taken from reference TRBV19 and TRBJ2-5, is DGGITQSPKYLFRKEGQNVTLSCEQNLNHDAMYWYRQDPGQGLRLIYYSQIVNDFQKGDIAEGYSVSREKKESFPLTVTSAQKNPTAFYLCASSIGYPGGETQYFGPGTRLLVL.

The chain employs TRBV29-1 and TRBJ2-7; 8 nucleotides match TRBD1. The CDR3 length is 13 residues. From germline, CDR1 is SQVTM and CDR2 ANQGSEA. V dropped 7 bases and J dropped 4; count of bases not matched to a gene: 9. CDR3: CSARQGIRYEQYF. CDR3 nucleotides: TGCAGCGCCCGACAGGGGATACGGTACGAGCAGTACTTC.

V gene TRBV7-2 combines with J gene TRBJ2-5; D is perhaps TRBD2 (6 bases). V was cut by 6 bases and J by 2 bases, with 10 bases left in between. This CDR3 region has 13 residues. Germline V CDR1 and CDR2: SGHTA, FQGNSA. This chain's CDR3 is CASSAGRQETQYF. The CDR3 DNA is TGTGCCAGCAGTGCGGGGCGGCAAGAGACCCAGTACTTC.

The chain has TRBV30 and TRBJ1-3; D is unclear. CDR3 length: 15 amino acids. V lost 3 bases, J lost 2 bases, and 14 bases lay in between. CDR1 is GTSNPN and CDR2 is SVGIG in the germline V gene (reference sequence). CDR3 sequence: CAWRVPTTPGNTIYF. The CDR3 bases are TGTGCCTGGAGGGTTCCGACTACACCTGGAAACACCATATATTTT.

The chain combines TRBV11-3 with TRBJ2-7, with 9 bases aligning to TRBD2. The CDR3 contains 12 residues. V was pared by 7 bases and J by 3 bases, with 1 base of the junction left unmatched. Germline CDR1 reads SGHNT; CDR2 reads YENEEA. The CDR3 loop is CASTREGYEQYF. In DNA form, the CDR3 reads TGTGCCAGCACGCGGGAGGGCTACGAGCAGTACTTC.

The chain employs TRBV27 and TRBJ2-5, with 7 bases aligning to TRBD1. J lost 5 bases, V lost 6 bases, and 6 bases had no gene match. The germline V gene encodes CDR1 MNHEY and CDR2 SMNVEV (reference sequence). CDR3 length equals 13 residues. The CDR3 region is CASRRWDSETQYF. Written as DNA, the CDR3 is TGTGCCAGCAGACGGTGGGACAGTGAGACCCAGTACTTC.

This chain connects TRBV5-1 to TRBJ2-1; 11 bases fit TRBD2. V gave up 4 bases and J gave up 8 bases; unmatched junction bases: 11. Germline CDR1 SGHRS, CDR2 YFSETQ. CDR3 length equals 16 residues. The CDR3 DNA is TGCGCCAGCAGCCCACTAGCGGGAGTTAGTACCCATGAGCAGTTCTTC. Encoded protein: CASSPLAGVSTHEQFF.

This chain links TRBV19 with TRBJ2-3; TRBD1 aligns across 8 bases. Germline CDR1 LNHDA, CDR2 SQIVND (reference sequence). The CDR3 has 13 amino acids. The V and J ends lost 7 bases and 3 bases, in that order; junction bases with no gene match: 3. CDR3 coding DNA: TGTGCCAGTACGGGACAGGAGACAGATACGCAGTATTTT. Translating it yields CASTGQETDTQYF.

This clone has a handful of counts. V and J are TRBV5-1 and TRBJ2-5; the match to TRBD2 covers 13 bases. The CDR3 covers 20 residues. Germline CDR1 SGHRS, CDR2 YFSETQ. J was trimmed by 3 bases and V by 0 bases; bases with no gene match: 14. The CDR3 sequence is CASSLGTTSGGRRGEETQYF. In DNA, the CDR3 is TGCGCCAGCAGCTTGGGAACGACTAGCGGGGGGAGAAGGGGAGAAGAGACCCAGTACTTC.

This clone was counted between two and nine times. The genes are TRBV7-9 and TRBJ2-1; D might be TRBD2 (7 bases). CDR3 length: 14 residues. Per germline, CDR1 SEHNR and CDR2 FQNEAQ (reference sequence). The V end was cut by 6 bases, the J end by 5 bases, with 14 bases between. CDR3 sequence: CASSKGEGHNEQFF. The DNA for the CDR3 is TGTGCCAGCAGTAAGGGGGAGGGACACAATGAGCAGTTCTTC.

The rearrangement uses TRBV7-9 and TRBJ2-7; the D is unclear. Germline V lookup: CDR1 SEHNR, CDR2 FQNEAQ (reference sequence). The CDR3 is made up of 13 amino acids. V lost 3 bases, J lost 5 bases, and 11 bases lay in between. The CDR3 region has the DNA TGTGCCAGCAGCTTGGCAAAGGCGGACGAGCAGTACTTC. As protein: CASSLAKADEQYF.

The chain uses TRBV10-1 and TRBJ2-1; TRBD2 aligns across 12 bases. The CDR3 extends over 16 amino acids. V lost 3 bases, J lost 3 bases, and 3 bases stayed unmatched. From germline, CDR1 is WNHNN and CDR2 SYGVQD (reference sequence). The CDR3 region has the DNA TGCGCCAGCAGTGACGAGACTAGCGGGGGCTACAATGAGCAGTTCTTC. It codes for CASSDETSGGYNEQFF.

The chain is built from TRBV7-8 and TRBJ1-5, with 7 bases lining up with TRBD1. The CDR3 has 15 amino acids. The ends lost 1 base at V and 7 bases at J; junction bases unmatched: 7. Germline CDR1 is SGHVS and CDR2 is FQNEAQ. This chain's CDR3 is CASSLGGGPGQPQHF. DNA of the CDR3: TGTGCCAGCAGCTTAGGAGGGGGCCCGGGCCAGCCCCAGCATTTT.

This clone was detected once. Here the CDR3 reads CASRDRASYEQYF. DNA of the CDR3: TGTGCCAGCAGGGACAGGGCGTCCTACGAGCAGTACTTC. This rearrangement joins TRBV11-2 to TRBJ2-7; 8 nucleotides agree with TRBD1. Germline V gene data show CDR1 as SGHAT and CDR2 as FQNNGV. The CDR3 has 13 residues. The V gene end was trimmed by 6 bases and the J gene end by 1 base; junction bases not matched to a gene: 2.